Reported below is one T cell receptor (beta chain). Its antigen is unknown. Base qualities are not recorded, but no much larger clone differs from it by a single base. Library prep was done by 5' RACE. Sequenced on a NextSeq 500. The TCR library protocol attached a unique molecular identifier to each TCR cDNA molecule to allow correction of PCR and sequencing errors. Regarding the original processing steps: Decombinator tools were used for TCR identification, UMI-based error correction and CDR3 extraction. Expanded TCRs were defined as those above a frequency of 2 per 1,000, corresponding to the top 1% of the tumor frequency distribution. Renyi diversity was computed with the R vegan package after each repertoire had been subsampled 100 times to 5,000 TCRs. CDR3 similarity networks were constructed using string-kernel similarity of amino acid triplets, with links drawn between CDR3s whose pairwise similarity was above 0.82. The public sequencing data were trimmed at Q25 with fastp and processed into clonotypes with MiXCR by TCRdb, which kept only in-frame beta chains. Entries are consolidated by CDR3 protein sequence, retaining the most common genes and DNA. The V and J calls were determined by TCRdb, not by the authors. The sample table records 12,000 to 15,000 distinct CDR3 sequences; 7.5% to 8.5% of these occur just once. Approximately 36% of the sample is taken by the ten largest.

Based on the germline V gene (reference sequence), the CDR1 and CDR2 sequences are DFQATT and SNEGSKA. The CDR3 has 16 amino acids, counting the end cysteine and phenylalanine. Here the CDR3 DNA is all that survives: 48 bases in frame from base 1. Trimming accounts for 5 bases at V and 0 bases at J, while the number of junction bases matched to no gene is 13. This entry is derived from a study of spatial heterogeneity in lung cancer (dated by TCRdb to between 2018 and 2020). Study-level background: Beta-chain transcripts were consistently detected in greater numbers than alpha-chain transcripts, which likely reflected higher beta-chain transcript abundance. In the raw uncorrected reads, each unique combination of TCR and UMI appeared more than ten times on average. In non-small cell lung cancer, the study made a quantitative comparison of TCR alpha and beta repertoires among multiple tumor regions, matched nontumor lung and blood. Nonsynonymous mutation counts, determined by whole-exome sequencing of tumor tissue, were related to features of the TCR repertoire. Both alpha and beta chains were TCR-sequenced in samples taken at surgery, namely 220 tumor regions, fewer than 80 matched nontumor lung samples and about 52 PBMC samples. Overall study results and their limits: Additional single-cell paired TCR alpha and beta sequencing was considered necessary to confirm, at a functional level, the hypothesis that regional TCRs recognize regional mutations. Ubiquitous expanded tumor TCRs were found in blood more often at tumor resection than at routine follow-up.

This sample's time point label indicates: sample taken at primary tumor resection. For TCR sequencing, whole RNA was extracted from tumor and nontumor lung tissue, or from cryopreserved PBMC samples, and no cell sorting was done. The donors were some 76 patients from the lung TRACERx cohort who had early-stage, untreated non-small cell lung cancer. Patients were selected for TCR sequencing only if sufficient RNA was available from at least two tumor regions. The sequence is built from TRBV20-1 and TRBJ2-7; 7 bases in the junction line up with TRBD2. Sequencing used PBMCs, obtained at surgery. This TCR came from a female donor with early-stage non-small cell lung cancer. The sequenced DNA: TGCAGTGCTCCAGACCGGGTAGCGGGCAGCTCCTACGAGCAGTACTTC. Its product reads: CSAPDRVAGSSYEQYF.